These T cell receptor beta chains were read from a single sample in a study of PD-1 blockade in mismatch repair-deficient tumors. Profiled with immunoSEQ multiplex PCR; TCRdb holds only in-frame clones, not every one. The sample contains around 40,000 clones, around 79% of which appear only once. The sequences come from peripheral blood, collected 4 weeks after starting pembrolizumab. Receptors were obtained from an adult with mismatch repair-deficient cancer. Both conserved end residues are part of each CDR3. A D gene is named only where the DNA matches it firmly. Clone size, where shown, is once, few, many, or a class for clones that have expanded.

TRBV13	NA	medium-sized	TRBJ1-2	CASSPVRARVGYGYTF	TGTGCCAGCAGCCCAGTAAGGGCCAGGGTGGGCTATGGCTACACCTTC
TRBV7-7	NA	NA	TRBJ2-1	CASSLSGAPNEQFF	TGTGCTAGCAGCTTATCCGGGGCCCCCAATGAGCAGTTCTTC
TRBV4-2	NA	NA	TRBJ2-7	CASSQVRGGTGPYEQYF	TGTGCCAGCAGCCAAGTAAGAGGCGGAACAGGCCCCTACGAGCAGTACTTC
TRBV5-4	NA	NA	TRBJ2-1	CASSLASNPWLYNEQFF	TGTGCCAGCAGCTTGGCATCAAATCCATGGTTATACAATGAGCAGTTCTTC
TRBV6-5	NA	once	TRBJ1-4	CASSSIGSEEKLFF	TGTGCCAGCAGTTCAATTGGGTCAGAGGAAAAACTGTTTTTT
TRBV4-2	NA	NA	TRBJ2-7	CASSPAGTEAYEQYF	TGTGCCAGCAGCCCTGCGGGGACTGAAGCCTACGAGCAGTACTTC
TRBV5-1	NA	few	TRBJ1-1	CASSLGQFRGNTEAFF	TGCGCCAGCAGCTTGGGGCAGTTTAGGGGAAACACTGAAGCTTTCTTT
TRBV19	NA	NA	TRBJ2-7	CASSRKAGSRLDSYEQYF	TGTGCCAGTAGTAGGAAGGCGGGGTCTAGACTGGACTCCTACGAGCAGTACTTC
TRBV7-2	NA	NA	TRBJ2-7	CASSLVVAAYEQYF	TGTGCCAGCAGCTTAGTTGTAGCGGCCTACGAGCAGTACTTC
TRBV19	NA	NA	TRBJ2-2	CASSIGRATGELFF	TGTGCCAGTAGTATTGGCAGGGCCACCGGGGAGCTGTTTTTT
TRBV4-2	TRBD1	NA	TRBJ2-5	CASSQDVGGAETQYF	TGTGCCAGCAGCCAAGATGTAGGGGGCGCAGAGACCCAGTACTTC
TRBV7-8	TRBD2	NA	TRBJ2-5	CASSLGEASGTYQETQYF	TGTGCCAGCAGCTTAGGGGAGGCTAGCGGGACGTACCAAGAGACCCAGTACTTC
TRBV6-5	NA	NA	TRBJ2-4	CASSYSSVAKNIQYF	TGTGCCAGCAGTTACTCTAGCGTAGCCAAAAACATTCAGTACTTC
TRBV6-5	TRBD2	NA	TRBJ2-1	CASRGTSGRSNEQFF	TGTGCCAGCAGAGGGACTAGCGGGAGGTCCAATGAGCAGTTCTTC
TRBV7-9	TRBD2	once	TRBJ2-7	CASSSSGRANYEQYF	TGTGCCAGCAGCTCAAGCGGGAGGGCCAACTACGAGCAGTACTTC
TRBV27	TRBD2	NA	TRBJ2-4	CASSLTVSGSGAKNIQYF	TGTGCCAGCAGTTTAACAGTTAGCGGGAGTGGAGCCAAAAACATTCAGTACTTC
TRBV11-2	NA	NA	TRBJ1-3	CASSFSILSGNTIYF	TGTGCCAGCAGCTTTTCCATCCTCTCTGGAAACACCATATATTTT
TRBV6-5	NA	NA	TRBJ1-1	CASRTTAMNTEAFF	TGTGCCAGCAGGACGACAGCCATGAACACTGAAGCTTTCTTT
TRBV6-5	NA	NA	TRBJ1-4	CASSYSVNEKLFF	TGTGCCAGCAGTTACTCTGTTAATGAAAAACTGTTTTTT
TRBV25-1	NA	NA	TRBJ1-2	CASSEYRPTWVVCYGYTF	TGTGCCAGCAGTGAATATCGGCCAACCTGGGTGGTGTGCTATGGCTACACCTTC
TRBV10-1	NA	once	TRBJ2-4	CASMTPDIQYF	TGCGCCAGCATGACCCCAGACATTCAGTACTTC
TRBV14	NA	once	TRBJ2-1	CASRGLGIDEQFF	TGTGCCAGCAGAGGACTCGGGATAGATGAGCAGTTCTTC
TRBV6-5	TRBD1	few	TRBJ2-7	CASSWGQGYEQYF	TGTGCCAGCAGTTGGGGACAGGGCTACGAGCAGTACTTC
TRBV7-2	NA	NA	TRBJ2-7	CASSLAGGYEQYF	TGTGCCAGCAGCTTAGCGGGGGGCTACGAGCAGTACTTC
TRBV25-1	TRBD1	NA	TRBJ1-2	CASLGERQGTNYGYTF	TGTGCCAGTCTGGGGGAGCGACAGGGCACTAACTATGGCTACACCTTC
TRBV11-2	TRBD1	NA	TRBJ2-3	CASSQGTGTDTQYF	TGTGCCAGCAGCCAAGGGACAGGGACAGATACGCAGTATTTT
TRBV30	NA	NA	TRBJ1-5	CAWSVGDDQPQHF	TGTGCCTGGAGTGTAGGGGACGATCAGCCCCAGCATTTT
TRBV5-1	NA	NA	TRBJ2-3	CASRSKGTDTQYF	TGCGCCAGCAGGAGTAAGGGCACAGATACGCAGTATTTT
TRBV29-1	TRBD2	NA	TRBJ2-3	CSVREATNTQYF	TGCAGCGTACGGGAGGCCACAAATACGCAGTATTTT
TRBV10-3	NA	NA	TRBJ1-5	CAISTASNQPQHF	TGTGCCATCAGCACGGCTAGCAATCAGCCCCAGCATTTT
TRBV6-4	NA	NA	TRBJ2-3	CASSDSGHLQYF	TGTGCCAGCAGTGACTCGGGACATTTGCAGTATTTT
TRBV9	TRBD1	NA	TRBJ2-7	CASSPRQGPTYEQYF	TGTGCCAGCAGCCCGAGACAGGGGCCGACCTACGAGCAGTACTTC
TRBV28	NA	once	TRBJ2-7	CASISRYYEQYF	TGTGCCAGCATATCGCGTTACTACGAGCAGTACTTC
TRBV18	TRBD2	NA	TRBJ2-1	CASSPPGGKDYNEQFF	TGTGCCAGCTCACCACCGGGGGGGAAGGATTACAATGAGCAGTTCTTC
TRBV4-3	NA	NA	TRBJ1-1	CASSQDYMNTEAFF	TGCGCCAGCAGCCAAGACTACATGAACACTGAAGCTTTCTTT
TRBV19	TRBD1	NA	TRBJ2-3	CASSMKGTGSFLGDTQYF	TGTGCCAGTAGTATGAAAGGGACAGGGAGCTTCCTGGGAGATACGCAGTATTTT
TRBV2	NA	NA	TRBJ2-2	CASRRTGRGGELFF	TGTGCCAGCAGGCGAACAGGGAGGGGCGGGGAGCTGTTTTTT
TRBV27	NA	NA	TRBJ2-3	CASRRTQRYSDTQYF	TGTGCCAGTCGGAGGACACAACGCTATTCAGATACGCAGTATTTT
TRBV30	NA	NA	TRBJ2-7	CAWSVSSRSPYEQYF	TGTGCCTGGAGTGTATCCTCCAGGTCCCCCTACGAGCAGTACTTC
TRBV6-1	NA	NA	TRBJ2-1	CASSTAVNSYNEQFF	TGTGCCAGCTCCACAGCGGTTAATTCCTACAATGAGCAGTTCTTC
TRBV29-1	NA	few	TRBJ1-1	CSVERETVPTEAFF	TGCAGCGTTGAAAGGGAAACAGTACCCACTGAAGCTTTCTTT
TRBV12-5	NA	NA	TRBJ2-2	CASGLLGMTGELFF	TGTGCTAGTGGTTTGCTCGGCATGACCGGGGAGCTGTTTTTT
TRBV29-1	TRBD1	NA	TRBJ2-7	CSVWEQGNEQYF	TGCAGCGTGTGGGAACAGGGGAACGAGCAGTACTTC
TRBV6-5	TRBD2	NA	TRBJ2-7	CASSSSGLDEEYF	TGTGCCAGCAGTTCCTCCGGACTAGACGAGGAGTACTTC
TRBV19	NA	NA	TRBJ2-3	CASTRSMTDTQYF	TGTGCCAGTACAAGATCTATGACAGATACGCAGTATTTT
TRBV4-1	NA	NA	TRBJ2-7	CASSLGRSSYEQYF	TGCGCCAGCAGCCTCGGACGAAGCTCCTACGAGCAGTACTTC
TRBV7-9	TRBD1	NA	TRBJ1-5	CARHLTGTGRNSNQPQHF	TGTGCCAGACACCTTACCGGGACAGGGAGGAATAGCAATCAGCCCCAGCATTTT
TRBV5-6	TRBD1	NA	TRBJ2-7	CASSLQTGVWRYEQYF	TGTGCCAGCAGCTTGCAGACAGGGGTTTGGCGATACGAGCAGTACTTC
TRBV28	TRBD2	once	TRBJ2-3	CASSSPSRTGEGTQYF	TGTGCCAGCAGCTCCCCTAGCCGGACGGGGGAGGGTACGCAGTATTTT
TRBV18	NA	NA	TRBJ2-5	CASSPGEYQETQYF	TGTGCCAGCTCTCCAGGGGAATACCAAGAGACCCAGTACTTC
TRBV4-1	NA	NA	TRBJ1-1	CASSQGRVLGTEAFF	TGCGCCAGCAGCCAAGGCAGGGTATTGGGAACTGAAGCTTTCTTT
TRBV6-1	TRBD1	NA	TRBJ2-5	CASSEGTGGAETQYF	TGTGCCAGCAGTGAGGGGACAGGGGGCGCAGAGACCCAGTACTTC
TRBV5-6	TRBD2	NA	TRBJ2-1	CASSSIAGVSYNEQFF	TGTGCCAGCAGCTCAATAGCGGGCGTCTCCTACAATGAGCAGTTCTTC
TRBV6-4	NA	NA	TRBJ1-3	CASRVLVSLSGNTIYF	TGTGCCAGCAGAGTCCTCGTTTCCCTCTCTGGAAACACCATATATTTT
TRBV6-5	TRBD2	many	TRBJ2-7	CASSGRLAFAYEQYF	TGTGCCAGCAGTGGTCGACTAGCTTTTGCCTACGAGCAGTACTTC
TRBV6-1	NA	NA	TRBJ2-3	CASEGSTDTQYF	TGTGCTTCGGAGGGCAGCACAGATACGCAGTATTTT